This T cell receptor (beta chain) was identified in a study of shared clonotypes between healthy human individuals. The germline gives CDR1 SGHVS, CDR2 FNYEAQ. The CDR3 is 13 amino acids. V was cut by 8 bases and J by 4 bases, with 11 bases left in between. Healthy and HIV-negative, the adult donors had no recent acute infections or vaccinations. The donors were all Caucasian adults (living in Nashville, Tennessee). Researchers ran the assay at a deep level. The protocol was immunoSEQ multiplex PCR, while the TCRdb copy is restricted to in-frame clones and leaves out a portion. The table lists approximately 500,000 clones, around 80% of them singletons.

The sequenced sample consisted of PBMCs. The V and J genes are TRBV7-6 and TRBJ1-4; D unclear. The receptor was isolated from a woman in her thirties or forties in good health. Some clones in this sample may be carry-over from other donors' samples. CDR3 coding DNA: TGTGCCAGCCAACAAGTAGTTAATGAAAAACTGTTTTTT. It translates to CASQQVVNEKLFF.